Each of the 16 T cell receptor beta chains below was sequenced from the same sample in a study of shared clonotypes between healthy human individuals. Data came from immunoSEQ multiplex PCR; TCRdb stores just in-frame clones and leaves some out. The table lists about a million clones, approximately 68% of them singletons, with over 1.3% in the top ten. The specimen sequenced was memory CD4+ T cells sorted from blood. Regarding subset: CD45RA-negative fraction. These receptor sequences come from a man between 18 and 35 years old in good health.

Only one count was recorded for this clone. Other DNA variants within this sample encode the same CDR3. V is TRBV7-2 and J is TRBJ2-7; D may match TRBD1 or TRBD2 (6 bases each). The germline V gene encodes CDR1 SGHTA and CDR2 FQGNSA. CDR3 size: 14 residues. V dropped 0 bases and J dropped 3 bases, with 9 bases sitting between them. CDR3 region: CASSLARDNYEQYF. The CDR3 nucleotides read TGTGCCAGCAGCTTAGCGCGGGACAACTACGAGCAGTACTTC.

This clone occurred a few times. The rearrangement links TRBV30 to TRBJ1-4; a possible D gene is TRBD1 (6 bases). The CDR3 spans 15 residues. V was trimmed by 5 bases and J by 14 bases, leaving 27 bases between them. CDR1 GTSNPN and CDR2 SVGIG come from the germline V gene (reference sequence). This CDR3 is CAWGRVQGTTGTLFF. The CDR3 DNA reads as TGTGCCTGGGGACGTGTTCAGGGGACAACCGGAACCCTGTTTTTT. Drawing the rest from reference TRBV30 and TRBJ1-4, the complete variable domain is SQTIHQWPATLVQPVGSPLSLECTVEGTSNPNLYWYRQAAGRGLQLLFYSVGIGQISSEVPQNLSASRPQDRQFILSSKKLLLSDSGFYLCAWGRVQGTTGTLFFGSGTQLSVL.

This chain connects TRBV6-5 to TRBJ2-7; perhaps TRBD1 as D (6 bases). V gave up 7 bases and J gave up 2 bases, with 12 bases separating them. CDR3 length: 13 amino acids. Germline-derived CDR1 and CDR2 are MNHEY and SVGAGI. DNA for the CDR3: TGTGCCAGCACCCCAGGGGCACCCTACGAGCAGTACTTC. Amino acid sequence: CASTPGAPYEQYF.

The chain employs TRBV4-1 and TRBJ1-5; D not resolved. CDR1 MGHRA and CDR2 YSYEKL come from the germline V gene. Trimming cost V 0 bases and J 4 bases, with 19 bases left between them. The CDR3 has 18 amino acids. The DNA of the CDR3 is TGCGCCAGCAGCCAAGACTCGATCCTAGTCGGCCGGAATCAGCCCCAGCATTTT. It yields the protein CASSQDSILVGRNQPQHF.

The chain is built from TRBV30 and TRBJ2-1, with D possibly being TRBD2 (6 bases). Germline CDR1 GTSNPN, CDR2 SVGIG (reference sequence). There are 14 residues in the CDR3. V was clipped by 4 bases and J by 0 bases, with 10 bases between them. The CDR3 DNA follows: TGTGCCTGGACCCCCGGGAGCTCCTACAATGAGCAGTTCTTC. Translating gives CAWTPGSSYNEQFF.

This clone turned up a few times. The V and J genes are TRBV2 and TRBJ1-2; tentative D call: TRBD1 (5 bases). The V gene lost 5 bases and the J gene lost 5 bases, with 6 bases spanning the gap. The length of the CDR3 is 11 residues. CDR1 is SNHLY and CDR2 is FYNNEI in the germline V gene. CDR3 sequence (DNA): TGTGCCAGCAGTTCAGGGTATGGCTACACCTTC. As protein: CASSSGYGYTF.

J is TRBJ1-1 and V is TRBV2; D gene uncertain. CDR3 length equals 12 residues. The V gene lost 2 bases and the J gene lost 3 bases, with 4 bases spanning the gap. Germline-derived CDR1 and CDR2 are SNHLY and FYNNEI. In DNA, the CDR3 is TGTGCCAGCAGTGAAAAGTACACTGAAGCTTTCTTT. It codes for CASSEKYTEAFF.

Turning to this clone: It may be a read error: a sequence one base away is much more abundant. The J gene is TRBJ1-6, the V gene TRBV27; unclear D gene. The CDR3 covers 14 residues. The germline CDR1 and CDR2 sequences are MNHEY and SMNVEV (reference sequence). CDR3 DNA: TGTGCCAGCAGGCACGCGTCGGATAATTCACCCCCCCACTTT. It codes for CASRHASDNSPPHF.

V gene TRBV28 combines with J gene TRBJ1-2; TRBD1 matches 7 bases. With V trimmed by 3 bases and J by 8 bases, 12 bases remained unmatched. CDR1 and CDR2 from the germline V gene are MDHEN and SYDVKM. CDR3 length: 15 residues. Here the CDR3 DNA reads TGTGCCAGCAGTTTGGCGTCAAGACAGGGTGGAGGCTACACCTTC. It yields the protein CASSLASRQGGGYTF.

The rearrangement uses TRBV28 and TRBJ1-2; a weak D match, TRBD1 (6 bases). Deletions cut 5 bases from V and 4 bases from J, with 11 bases between. The V gene's germline CDR1 is MDHEN and CDR2 SYDVKM. The CDR3 runs 13 residues. The DNA for the CDR3 is TGTGCCAGCAGTCCCGACAGGATCTATGGCTACACCTTC. Its translation is CASSPDRIYGYTF.

The rearrangement joins TRBV5-1 to TRBJ2-7, with D perhaps matching TRBD1 or TRBD2 (5 bases each). The CDR3 is 13 residues long. The V and J ends lost 4 bases and 6 bases respectively, with 14 bases between them. Germline V gene data show CDR1 as SGHRS and CDR2 as YFSETQ. The CDR3 DNA reads TGCGCCAGCAGCCCCGGGACCCTAAGCGAGCAGTACTTC. Amino acids: CASSPGTLSEQYF.

Concerning this clone: At the DNA level, this CDR3 is encoded by other sequences in the same sample as well. V is TRBV5-1 and J is TRBJ2-7, with 10 bases identical to TRBD2. CDR3 length: 15 residues. Per the germline V gene, CDR1 is SGHRS and CDR2 is YFSETQ. J gave up 3 bases and V 8 bases, and 11 bases lay outside the gene matches. The CDR3: CASTLSGRAVYEQYF. The CDR3 DNA reads TGCGCCAGTACCCTAAGCGGGAGGGCCGTCTACGAGCAGTACTTC.

CDR3: CSVVILSNEQYF. The CDR3 nucleotides read TGCAGCGTTGTAATTCTTTCTAACGAGCAGTACTTC. This sequence joins TRBV29-1 and TRBJ2-7; no clear D gene. This CDR3 spans 12 amino acids. CDR1 and CDR2 (germline): SQVTM, ANQGSEA. Trimming pared 4 bases from V and 5 bases from J, leaving 12 bases between.

This chain links TRBV9 with TRBJ1-2; tentative D call: TRBD1 (5 bases). CDR1 SGDLS and CDR2 YYNGEE come from the germline V gene. This CDR3 spans 15 amino acids. V lost 3 bases, J lost 4 bases, and 16 bases lay in between. CDR3 nucleotides: TGTGCCAGCAGCGCCGACGCAGCGCAGGGCTATGGCTACACCTTC. Translation: CASSADAAQGYGYTF.

V is TRBV28 and J is TRBJ2-1; 9 bases match TRBD1. V dropped 7 bases and J dropped 12; count of bases not matched to a gene: 13. Germline V gene lookup returns CDR1 MDHEN and CDR2 SYDVKM. There are 14 residues in the CDR3. CDR3 residues: CASTGTGITMRQFF. CDR3 bases: TGTGCCAGCACCGGGACAGGGATTACAATGAGGCAGTTCTTC. The full variable domain, in which reference TRBV28 and TRBJ2-1 provide the parts outside the CDR3, is DVKVTQSSRYLVKRTGEKVFLECVQDMDHENMFWYRQDPGLGLRLIYFSYDVKMKEKGDIPEGYSVSREKKERFSLILESASTNQTSMYLCASTGTGITMRQFFGPGTRLTVL.

This sequence joins TRBV9 and TRBJ1-3, with 9 nucleotides matching TRBD1. This CDR3 region has 17 residues. V lost 0 bases, J lost 4 bases, and 8 bases stayed unmatched. Germline V gives CDR1 SGDLS, CDR2 YYNGEE. For the CDR3, the DNA is TGTGCCAGCAGCGTAGCTACGTTAACAGGGGGCGGAAACACCATATATTTT. Residues: CASSVATLTGGGNTIYF. Variable domain in full (rest from reference TRBV9 and TRBJ1-3): DSGVTQTPKHLITATGQRVTLRCSPRSGDLSVYWYQQSLDQGLQFLIQYYNGEERAKGNILERFSAQQFPDLHSELNLSSLELGDSALYFCASSVATLTGGGNTIYFGEGSWLTVV.